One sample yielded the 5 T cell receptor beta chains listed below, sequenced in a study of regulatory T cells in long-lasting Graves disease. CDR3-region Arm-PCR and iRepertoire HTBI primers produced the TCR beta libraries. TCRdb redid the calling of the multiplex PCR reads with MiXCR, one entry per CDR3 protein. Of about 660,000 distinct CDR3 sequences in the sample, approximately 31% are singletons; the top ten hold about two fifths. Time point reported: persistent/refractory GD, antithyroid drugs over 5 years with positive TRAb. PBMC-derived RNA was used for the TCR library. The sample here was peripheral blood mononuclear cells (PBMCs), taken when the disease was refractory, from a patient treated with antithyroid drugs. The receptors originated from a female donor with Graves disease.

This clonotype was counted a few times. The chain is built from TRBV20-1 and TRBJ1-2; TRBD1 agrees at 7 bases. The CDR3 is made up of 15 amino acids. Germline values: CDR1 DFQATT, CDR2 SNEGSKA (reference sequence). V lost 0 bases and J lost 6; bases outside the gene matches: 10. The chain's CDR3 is CSAREGTAFLDGYTF. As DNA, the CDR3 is TGCAGTGCTAGAGAGGGGACAGCCTTTTTGGATGGCTACACCTTC.

CDR3 bases: TGTGCCAGCAGCTCTACTAGCGGAGGCTCCTACAATGAGCAGTTCTTC. Protein product: CASSSTSGGSYNEQFF. The J gene is TRBJ2-1, the V gene TRBV6-1; 8 nucleotides agree with TRBD2. With V trimmed by 6 bases and J by 0 bases, 7 bases remained unmatched. Germline CDR1 is MNHNS and CDR2 is SASEGT. This CDR3 comprises 16 residues.

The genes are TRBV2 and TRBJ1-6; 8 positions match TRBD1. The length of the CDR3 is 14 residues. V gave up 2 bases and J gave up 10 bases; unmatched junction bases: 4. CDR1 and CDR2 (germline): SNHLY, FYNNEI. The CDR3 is CASSERTGLSPLHF. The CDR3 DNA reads TGTGCCAGCAGTGAACGGACAGGGCTCTCACCCCTCCACTTT.

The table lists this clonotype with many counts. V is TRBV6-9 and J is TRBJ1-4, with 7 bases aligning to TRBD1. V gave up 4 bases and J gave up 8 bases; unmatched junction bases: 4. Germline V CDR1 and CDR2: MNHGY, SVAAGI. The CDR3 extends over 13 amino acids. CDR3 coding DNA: TGTGCCAGCAGTTCCGGGACAGTGGAAAAACTGTTTTTT. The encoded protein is CASSSGTVEKLFF.

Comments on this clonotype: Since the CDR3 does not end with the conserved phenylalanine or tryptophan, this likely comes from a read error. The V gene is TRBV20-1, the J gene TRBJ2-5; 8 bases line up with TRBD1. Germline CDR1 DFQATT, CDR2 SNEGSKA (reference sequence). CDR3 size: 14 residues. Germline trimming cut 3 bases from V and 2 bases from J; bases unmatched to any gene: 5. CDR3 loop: CSARLNRGQETQYL. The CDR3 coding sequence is TGCAGTGCTAGGTTAAACAGGGGGCAAGAGACCCAGTACCTC.